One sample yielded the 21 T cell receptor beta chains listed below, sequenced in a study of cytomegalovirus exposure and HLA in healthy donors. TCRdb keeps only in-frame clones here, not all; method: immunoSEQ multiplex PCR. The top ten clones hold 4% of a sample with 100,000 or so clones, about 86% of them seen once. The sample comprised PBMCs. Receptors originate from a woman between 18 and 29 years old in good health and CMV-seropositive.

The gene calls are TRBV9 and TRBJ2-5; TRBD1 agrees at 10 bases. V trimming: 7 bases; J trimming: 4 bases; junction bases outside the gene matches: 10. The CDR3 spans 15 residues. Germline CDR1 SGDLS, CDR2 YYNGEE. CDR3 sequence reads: CASGVGGQGRETQYF. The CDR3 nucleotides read TGTGCCAGCGGAGTGGGGGGACAGGGGCGAGAGACCCAGTACTTC.

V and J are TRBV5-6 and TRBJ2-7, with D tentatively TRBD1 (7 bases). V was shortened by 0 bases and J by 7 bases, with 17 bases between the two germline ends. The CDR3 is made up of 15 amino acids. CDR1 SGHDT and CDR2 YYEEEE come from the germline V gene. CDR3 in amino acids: CASSLVGRGRSEQYF. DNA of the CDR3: TGTGCCAGCAGCTTGGTTGGCAGGGGGAGGTCTGAGCAGTACTTC.

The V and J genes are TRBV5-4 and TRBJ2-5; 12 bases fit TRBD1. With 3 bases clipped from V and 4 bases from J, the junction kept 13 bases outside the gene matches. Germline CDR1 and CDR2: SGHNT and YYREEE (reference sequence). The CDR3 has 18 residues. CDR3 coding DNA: TGTGCCAGCAGCTGGCCCGGGACAGGGGGCGCCAGGGGAGAGACCCAGTACTTC. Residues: CASSWPGTGGARGETQYF.

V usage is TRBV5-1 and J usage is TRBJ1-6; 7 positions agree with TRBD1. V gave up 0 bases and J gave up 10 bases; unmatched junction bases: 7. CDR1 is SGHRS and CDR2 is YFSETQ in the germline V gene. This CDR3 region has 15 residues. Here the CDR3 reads CASSLAGQALSPLHF. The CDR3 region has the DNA TGCGCCAGCAGCTTGGCCGGACAGGCGTTATCACCCCTCCACTTT.

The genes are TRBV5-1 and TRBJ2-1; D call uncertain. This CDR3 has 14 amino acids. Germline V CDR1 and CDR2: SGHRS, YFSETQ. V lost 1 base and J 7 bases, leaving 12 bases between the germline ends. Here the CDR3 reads CASSLNSLVNEQFF. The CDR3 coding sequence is TGCGCCAGCAGCTTGAACTCGTTAGTTAATGAGCAGTTCTTC.

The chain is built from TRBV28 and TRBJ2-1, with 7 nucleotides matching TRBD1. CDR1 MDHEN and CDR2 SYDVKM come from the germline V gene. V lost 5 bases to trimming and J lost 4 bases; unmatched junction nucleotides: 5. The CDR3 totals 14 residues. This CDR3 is CASSPPGQYNEQFF. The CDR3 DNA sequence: TGTGCCAGCAGTCCCCCGGGACAGTACAATGAGCAGTTCTTC.

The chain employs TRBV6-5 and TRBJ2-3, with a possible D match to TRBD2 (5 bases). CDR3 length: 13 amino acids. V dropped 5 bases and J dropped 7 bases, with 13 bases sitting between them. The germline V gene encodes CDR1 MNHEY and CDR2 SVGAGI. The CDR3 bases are TGTGCCAGCAGTCCACGGACTCATAATACGCAGTATTTT. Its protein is CASSPRTHNTQYF.

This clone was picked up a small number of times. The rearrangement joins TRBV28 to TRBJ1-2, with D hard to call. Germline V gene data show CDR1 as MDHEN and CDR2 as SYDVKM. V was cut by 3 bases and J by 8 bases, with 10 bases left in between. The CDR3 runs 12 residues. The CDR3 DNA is TGTGCCAGCAGTTTGGGAGGGAACGGCTACACCTTC. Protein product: CASSLGGNGYTF.

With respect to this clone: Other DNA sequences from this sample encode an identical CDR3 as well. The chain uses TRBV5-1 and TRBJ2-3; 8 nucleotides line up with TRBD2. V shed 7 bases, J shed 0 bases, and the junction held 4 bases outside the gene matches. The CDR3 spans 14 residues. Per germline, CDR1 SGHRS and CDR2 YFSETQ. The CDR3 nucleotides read TGCGCCAGCCGAACTAGCGGAAGCACAGATACGCAGTATTTT. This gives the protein CASRTSGSTDTQYF.

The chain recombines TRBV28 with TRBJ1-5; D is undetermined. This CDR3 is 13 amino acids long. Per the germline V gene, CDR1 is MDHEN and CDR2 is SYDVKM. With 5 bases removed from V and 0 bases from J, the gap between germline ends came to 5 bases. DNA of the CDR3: TGTGCCAGCAGTCTTAATAGCAATCAGCCCCAGCATTTT. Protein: CASSLNSNQPQHF. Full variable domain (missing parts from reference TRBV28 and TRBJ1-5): DVKVTQSSRYLVKRTGEKVFLECVQDMDHENMFWYRQDPGLGLRLIYFSYDVKMKEKGDIPEGYSVSREKKERFSLILESASTNQTSMYLCASSLNSNQPQHFGDGTRLSIL.

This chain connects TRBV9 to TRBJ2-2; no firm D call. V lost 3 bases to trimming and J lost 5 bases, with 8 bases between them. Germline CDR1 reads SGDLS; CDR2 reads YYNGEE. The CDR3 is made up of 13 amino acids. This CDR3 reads CASSDPNTGELFF. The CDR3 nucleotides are TGTGCCAGCAGCGACCCTAATACCGGGGAGCTGTTTTTT.

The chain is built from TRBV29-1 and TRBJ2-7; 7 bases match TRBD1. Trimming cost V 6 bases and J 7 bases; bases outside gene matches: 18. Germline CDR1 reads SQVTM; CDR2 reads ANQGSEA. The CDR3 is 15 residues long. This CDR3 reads CSVSPTGSPRLEQYF. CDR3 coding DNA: TGCAGCGTAAGCCCGACAGGGAGCCCCCGTCTGGAGCAGTACTTC.

The CDR3 region has the DNA TGTGCCATTTCGGGACAATTAAGCAATCAGCCCCAGCATTTT. As protein: CAISGQLSNQPQHF. V is TRBV10-3 and J is TRBJ1-5; D might be TRBD1 (6 bases). The CDR3 length is 14 residues. Germline lookup yields CDR1 ENHRY and CDR2 SYGVKD. The V gene lost 9 bases and the J gene lost 1 base, with 13 bases spanning the gap.

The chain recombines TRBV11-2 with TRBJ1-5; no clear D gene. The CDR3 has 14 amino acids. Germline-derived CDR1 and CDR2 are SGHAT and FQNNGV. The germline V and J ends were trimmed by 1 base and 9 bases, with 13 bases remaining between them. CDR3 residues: CASSLVGLVSPQHF. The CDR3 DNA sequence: TGTGCCAGCAGCTTAGTGGGCCTGGTTTCGCCCCAGCATTTT. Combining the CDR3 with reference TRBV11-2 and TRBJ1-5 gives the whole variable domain EAGVAQSPRYKIIEKRQSVAFWCNPISGHATLYWYQQILGQGPKLLIQFQNNGVVDDSQLPKDRFSAERLKGVDSTLKIQPAKLEDSAVYLCASSLVGLVSPQHFGDGTRLSIL.

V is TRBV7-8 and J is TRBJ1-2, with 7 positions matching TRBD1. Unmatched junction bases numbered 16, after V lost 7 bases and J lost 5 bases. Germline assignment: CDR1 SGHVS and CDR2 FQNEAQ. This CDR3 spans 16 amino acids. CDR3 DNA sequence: TGTGCCAGCACTCGCCGGAGGGGGCGCGAAGGTTATGGCTACACCTTC. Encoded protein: CASTRRRGREGYGYTF.

CDR3 coding DNA: TGTGCCATCATGAGGAACAAGGACACTGAAGCTTTCTTT. It translates to CAIMRNKDTEAFF. This sequence joins TRBV10-3 and TRBJ1-1; D is uncertain. V lost 7 bases to trimming and J lost 3 bases, with 12 bases between them. The length of the CDR3 is 13 residues. Germline V gene sequence: CDR1 ENHRY, CDR2 SYGVKD.

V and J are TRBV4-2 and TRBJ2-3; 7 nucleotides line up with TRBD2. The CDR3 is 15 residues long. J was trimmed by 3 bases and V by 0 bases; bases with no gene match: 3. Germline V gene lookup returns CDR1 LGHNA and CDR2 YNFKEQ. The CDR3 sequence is CASSQEGSGTDTQYF. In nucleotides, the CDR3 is TGTGCCAGCAGCCAAGAGGGTAGCGGGACAGATACGCAGTATTTT.

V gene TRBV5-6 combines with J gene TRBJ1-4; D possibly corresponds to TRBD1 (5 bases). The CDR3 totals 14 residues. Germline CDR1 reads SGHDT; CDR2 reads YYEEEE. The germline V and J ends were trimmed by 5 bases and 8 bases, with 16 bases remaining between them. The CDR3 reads CASRMQGMQEKLFF. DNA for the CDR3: TGTGCCAGCAGGATGCAGGGAATGCAGGAAAAACTGTTTTTT.

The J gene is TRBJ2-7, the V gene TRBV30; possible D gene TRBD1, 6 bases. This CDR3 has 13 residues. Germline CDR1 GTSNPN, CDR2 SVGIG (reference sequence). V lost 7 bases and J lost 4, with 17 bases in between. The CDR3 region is CASTKQGGYEQYF. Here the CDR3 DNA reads TGTGCCTCGACAAAACAGGGCGGGTACGAGCAGTACTTC.

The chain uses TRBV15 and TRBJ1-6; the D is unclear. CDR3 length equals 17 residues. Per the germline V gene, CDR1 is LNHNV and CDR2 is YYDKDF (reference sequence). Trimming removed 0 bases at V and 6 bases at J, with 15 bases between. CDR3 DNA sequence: TGTGCCACCAGCAGAGATCAAGCAGGCGGACTTAATTCACCCCTCCACTTT. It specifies CATSRDQAGGLNSPLHF.

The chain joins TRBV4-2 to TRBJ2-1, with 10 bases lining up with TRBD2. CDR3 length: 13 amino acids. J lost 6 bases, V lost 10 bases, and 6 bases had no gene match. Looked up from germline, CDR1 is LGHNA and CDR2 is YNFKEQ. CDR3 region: CATASGGSNEQFF. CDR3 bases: TGTGCCACAGCTAGCGGGGGAAGCAATGAGCAGTTCTTC.